The sample holds many counts of the clone carrying this T cell receptor (beta chain). The germline CDR1 and CDR2 sequences are LGHDT and YNNKEL (reference sequence). The CDR3 consists of 14 residues. J lost 3 bases, V lost 4 bases, and 2 bases had no gene match. These data come from a study of neurological immune-mediated disorders. Noted time point: technical triplicate 1. The cDNA came from 5'RACE, which used 10-nucleotide random UMIs. A single run covered 15-18 subjects with over 160 million TCR-beta sequences. TCRdb independently ran MiXCR on the 5' RACE reads; one entry per CDR3 protein. The repertoire has fewer than 50,000 distinct CDR3 sequences, around 10% of them found once; the top ten carry roughly 4%.

The genes are TRBV3-1 and TRBJ2-7; 11 nucleotides agree with TRBD2. Specimen: PBMCs. The sequence was obtained from a man in his 60s with HTLV-1-associated myelopathy (HAM/TSP). The CDR3 loop reads CASSLGLAVYEQYF. CDR3 coding DNA: TGTGCCAGCAGCCTGGGACTAGCGGTCTACGAGCAGTACTTC.